This TCR beta chain originates from a study of blood T cells in healthy people across ages. Trimming removed 3 bases at V and 0 bases at J, with 12 bases between. Germline CDR1 and CDR2: SGHTA and FQGNSA. CDR3 length equals 15 residues. Sample-barcoded 5' priming and a J-beta primer mix drove a second PCR of roughly 7 to 11 cycles. TCRdb fed the 5' RACE reads into MiXCR, producing one record per CDR3 protein. Of just under 900,000 distinct CDR3 sequences listed, roughly 26% are singletons. Worth noting for this clonotype: A much larger clone lies a single base off, so this may be a read error.

This clonotype was obtained from a woman older than 75 in good health. Specimen: blood. The rearrangement uses TRBV7-2 and TRBJ2-7; tentative D call: TRBD2 (6 bases). CDR3 protein: CASSLSSASSYEQYF. For the CDR3, the DNA is TGTGCCAGCAGCTTGTCTAGCGCGAGCTCCTACGAGCAGTACTTC.